The 9 T cell receptor beta chains reported below all come from one sample, sequenced in a study of early T cells in non-severe SARS-CoV-2 infection. TCRdb called the 5' RACE reads again in MiXCR, with one record for every CDR3 protein. Here the sample spans approximately 98,000 distinct CDR3 sequences, about 12% being singletons. Input material: whole blood. Source of these receptors: an adult who was a healthcare worker with PCR-confirmed SARS-CoV-2 infection or an uninfected control (not recorded which).

This clonotype was picked up a small number of times. The CDR3 DNA is TGTGCCAGTAGTACGCCGACAGGGACGAACACCGGGGAGCTGTTTTTT. Protein product: CASSTPTGTNTGELFF. The genes are TRBV19 and TRBJ2-2; TRBD1 matches at 7 bases. The CDR3 has 16 amino acids. V trimming: 4 bases; J trimming: 0 bases; junction bases outside the gene matches: 5. CDR1 LNHDA and CDR2 SQIVND come from the germline V gene (reference sequence).

V is TRBV18 and J is TRBJ2-7, with D perhaps matching TRBD1 (6 bases). This CDR3 region has 15 residues. V lost 1 base, J lost 6 bases, and 16 bases lay in between. CDR1 and CDR2 from the germline V gene are KGHSH and LQKENI. CDR3 sequence: CASSPREQGIFEQYF. CDR3 sequence (DNA): TGTGCCAGCTCACCACGAGAACAGGGTATCTTCGAGCAGTACTTC.

This clonotype has at least ten counts. The rearrangement links TRBV5-1 to TRBJ1-2; D may be TRBD1 (6 bases). V was clipped by 3 bases and J by 1 base, with 13 bases between them. This CDR3 has 15 residues. The germline V gene encodes CDR1 SGHRS and CDR2 YFSETQ. Here the CDR3 DNA reads TGCGCCAGCAGCTCCGGACAGAATAATAACTATGGCTACACCTTC. Translation gives CASSSGQNNNYGYTF.

The chain combines TRBV11-3 with TRBJ2-7; the match to TRBD2 covers 7 bases. The CDR3 is 16 residues long. V lost 5 bases to trimming and J lost 4 bases; unmatched junction nucleotides: 14. CDR1 is SGHNT and CDR2 is YENEEA in the germline V gene. The CDR3 nucleotides are TGTGCCAGCAGCCCCTTTGGACTAGGCCTGGTGTACGAGCAGTACTTC. This gives the protein CASSPFGLGLVYEQYF. Full variable domain (missing parts from reference TRBV11-3 and TRBJ2-7): EAGVVQSPRYKIIEKKQPVAFWCNPISGHNTLYWYLQNLGQGPELLIRYENEEAVDDSQLPKDRFSAERLKGVDSTLKIQPAELGDSAVYLCASSPFGLGLVYEQYFGPGTRLTVT.

This chain uses TRBV29-1 with TRBJ2-1, with 7 bases that match TRBD2. Trimming cost V 7 bases and J 6 bases; bases outside gene matches: 18. The CDR3 totals 16 residues. The germline V gene encodes CDR1 SQVTM and CDR2 ANQGSEA. In DNA, the CDR3 is TGCAGCGCTGCCCTTGCCATCCGCGGGAGCTCCAATGAGCAGTTCTTC. Its translation is CSAALAIRGSSNEQFF.

The rearrangement joins TRBV20-1 to TRBJ1-1; D is ambiguous. V was clipped by 3 bases and J by 0 bases, with 11 bases between them. This CDR3 spans 14 amino acids. Per the germline V gene, CDR1 is DFQATT and CDR2 is SNEGSKA (reference sequence). Here the CDR3 reads CSASFGRMNTEAFF. CDR3 bases: TGCAGTGCTAGTTTTGGGAGAATGAACACTGAAGCTTTCTTT.

The genes are TRBV5-1 and TRBJ2-3; D is possibly TRBD1 or TRBD2 (5 bases each). The germline V gene encodes CDR1 SGHRS and CDR2 YFSETQ. The CDR3 is made up of 16 amino acids. Trimming left V 0 bases short and J 5 bases short, with 16 bases between. The DNA for the CDR3 is TGCGCCAGCAGCTTGGTGGGGACCTCGGTAGGAGATACGCAGTATTTT. Its translation is CASSLVGTSVGDTQYF.

This clonotype has at least ten counts. The genes are TRBV10-3 and TRBJ2-2; 7 bases agree with TRBD1. Germline CDR1 is ENHRY and CDR2 is SYGVKD. The length of the CDR3 is 15 residues. Trimming removed 6 bases from V and 0 bases from J; junction bases left unmatched: 4. CDR3 nucleotides: TGTGCCATCAGAACCGGGACAGCGAACACCGGGGAGCTGTTTTTT. This sequence encodes CAIRTGTANTGELFF.

CDR3 nucleotides: TGTGCCAGCAGTCAGCCGGGACAATTCTTCGAGCAGTACTTC. It codes for CASSQPGQFFEQYF. The rearrangement links TRBV28 to TRBJ2-7; perhaps TRBD1 as D (6 bases). This CDR3 has 14 residues. V was shortened by 5 bases and J by 6 bases, with 17 bases between the two germline ends. In germline, CDR1 is MDHEN, CDR2 SYDVKM.